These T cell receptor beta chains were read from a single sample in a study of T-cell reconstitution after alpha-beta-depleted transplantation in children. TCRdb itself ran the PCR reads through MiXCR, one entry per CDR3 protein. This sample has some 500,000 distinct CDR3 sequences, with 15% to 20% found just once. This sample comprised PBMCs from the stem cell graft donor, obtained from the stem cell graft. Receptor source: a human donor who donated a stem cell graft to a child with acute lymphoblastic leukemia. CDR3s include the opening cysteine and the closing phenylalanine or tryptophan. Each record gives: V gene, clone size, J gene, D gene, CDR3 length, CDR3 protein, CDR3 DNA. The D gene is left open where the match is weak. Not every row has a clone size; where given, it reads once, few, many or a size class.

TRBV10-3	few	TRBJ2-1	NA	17	CAISESLGDDSYNEQFF	TGTGCCATCAGTGAGTCGTTGGGGGACGACTCCTACAATGAGCAGTTCTTC
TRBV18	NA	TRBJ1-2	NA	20	CASSPNLPGQGPEANYGYTF	TGTGCCAGCTCACCAAATTTGCCGGGACAAGGCCCCGAAGCTAACTATGGCTACACCTTC
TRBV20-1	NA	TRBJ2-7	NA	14	CSARDTGSSYEQYF	TGCAGTGCTAGAGATACAGGGAGCTCCTACGAGCAGTACTTC
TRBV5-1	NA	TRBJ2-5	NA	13	CASSAGQKETQYF	TGCGCCAGCAGCGCCGGACAGAAAGAGACCCAGTACTTC
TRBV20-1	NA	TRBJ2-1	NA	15	CSARDSGAPYNEQFF	TGCAGTGCTAGAGATTCGGGAGCCCCCTACAATGAGCAGTTCTTC
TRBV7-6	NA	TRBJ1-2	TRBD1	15	CASSLKGAQDYGYTF	TGTGCCAGCAGCTTAAAGGGGGCGCAGGACTATGGCTACACCTTC
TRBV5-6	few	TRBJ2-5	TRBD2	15	CASSVLAGVQETQYF	TGTGCCAGCAGCGTACTAGCGGGGGTCCAAGAGACCCAGTACTTC
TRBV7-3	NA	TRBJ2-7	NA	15	CASSSLMLGAYEQYF	TGTGCCAGCAGCTCTTTGATGCTCGGGGCCTACGAGCAGTACTTC
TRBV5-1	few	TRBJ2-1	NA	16	CASSLYGGGIANEQFF	TGCGCCAGCAGCTTGTATGGAGGGGGCATCGCCAATGAGCAGTTCTTC
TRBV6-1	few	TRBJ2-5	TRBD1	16	CASGEYWTGEEETQYF	TGTGCCAGCGGAGAATACTGGACAGGCGAAGAAGAGACCCAGTACTTC
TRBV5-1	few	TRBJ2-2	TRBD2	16	CASSSLAGGPTGELFF	TGCGCCAGCAGCTCCTTAGCGGGAGGGCCAACCGGGGAGCTGTTTTTT
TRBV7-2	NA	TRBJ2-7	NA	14	CASSLVTDSYEQYF	TGTGCCAGCAGCTTAGTAACTGACAGCTACGAGCAGTACTTC
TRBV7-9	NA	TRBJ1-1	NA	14	CASSLKPLLREAFF	TGTGCCAGCAGCCTTAAGCCGCTACTGAGGGAAGCTTTCTTT
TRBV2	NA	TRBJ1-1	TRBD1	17	CASSEVQPGQGYTEAFF	TGTGCCAGCAGTGAAGTCCAACCGGGACAGGGGTACACTGAAGCTTTCTTT
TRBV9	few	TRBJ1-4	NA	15	CASNQDGTTNEKLFF	TGTGCCAGCAACCAAGACGGGACAACTAATGAAAAACTGTTTTTT
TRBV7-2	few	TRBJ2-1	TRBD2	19	CASSLRLAGGSSSYNEQFF	TGTGCCAGCAGCTTACGCCTAGCGGGAGGGTCAAGCTCCTACAATGAGCAGTTCTTC
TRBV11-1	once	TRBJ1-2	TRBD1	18	CASSLNDGTGIASGEDTF	TGTGCCAGCAGCTTAAACGACGGGACAGGGATTGCGTCAGGGGAAGACACCTTC
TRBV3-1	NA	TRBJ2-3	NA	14	CASSQATTPDTQYF	TGTGCCAGCAGCCAAGCCACGACCCCAGATACGCAGTATTTT
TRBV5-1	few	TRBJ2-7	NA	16	CASSSVRGNPSYEQYF	TGCGCCAGCAGCTCCGTCCGGGGGAACCCCTCCTACGAGCAGTACTTC
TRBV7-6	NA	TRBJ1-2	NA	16	CASSLKAAGTAYGYTF	TGTGCCAGCAGCTTAAAGGCTGCCGGGACGGCCTATGGCTACACCTTC
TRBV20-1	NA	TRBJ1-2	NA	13	CSATRDGDYGYTF	TGCAGTGCCACTCGGGACGGGGACTATGGCTACACCTTC
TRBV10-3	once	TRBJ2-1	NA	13	CAISESIAHEQFF	TGTGCCATCAGTGAGTCGATCGCCCATGAGCAGTTCTTC
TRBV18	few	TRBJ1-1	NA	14	CASSPRRDVAEAFF	TGTGCCAGCTCACCACGCCGGGACGTAGCTGAAGCTTTCTTT
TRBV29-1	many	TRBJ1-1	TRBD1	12	CSVGQGETEAFF	TGCAGCGTTGGACAGGGGGAAACTGAAGCTTTCTTT
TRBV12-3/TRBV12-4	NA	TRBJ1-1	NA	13	CASRPTGTPEAFF	TGTGCCAGCAGGCCCACAGGTACCCCTGAAGCTTTCTTT
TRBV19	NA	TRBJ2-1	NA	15	CASETHGRTAGEQFF	TGTGCCAGCGAGACTCACGGAAGGACTGCTGGAGAGCAGTTCTTC
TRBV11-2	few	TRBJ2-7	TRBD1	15	CASSLVGTGAYEQYF	TGTGCCAGCAGCTTAGTGGGGACAGGGGCCTACGAGCAGTACTTC
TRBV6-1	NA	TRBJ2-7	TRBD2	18	CASTHGPGTSGRAYEQYF	TGTGCCAGCACCCATGGGCCCGGGACTAGCGGGAGGGCCTACGAGCAGTACTTC
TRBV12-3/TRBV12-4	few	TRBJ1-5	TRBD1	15	CASSFSGGWDQPQHF	TGTGCCAGCAGTTTCTCAGGGGGCTGGGATCAGCCCCAGCATTTT
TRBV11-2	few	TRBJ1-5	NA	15	CASSSATGSNQPQHF	TGTGCCAGCAGCTCCGCGACAGGAAGCAATCAGCCCCAGCATTTT
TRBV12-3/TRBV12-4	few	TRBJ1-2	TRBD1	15	CASSLRDRASYGYTF	TGTGCCAGCAGTTTACGGGACAGGGCTTCCTATGGCTACACCTTC
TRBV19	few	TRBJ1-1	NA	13	CASSRKLNTEAFF	TGTGCCAGTAGTCGGAAATTGAACACTGAAGCTTTCTTT
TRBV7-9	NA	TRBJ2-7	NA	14	CASSFGTAGHEQYF	TGTGCCAGCAGCTTTGGTACAGCCGGGCACGAGCAGTACTTC
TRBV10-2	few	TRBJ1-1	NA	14	CASSEWALNTEAFF	TGCGCCAGCAGTGAGTGGGCATTGAACACTGAAGCTTTCTTT
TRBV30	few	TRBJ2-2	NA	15	CAWSRGGKNTGELFF	TGTGCCTGGAGTAGGGGGGGAAAGAACACCGGGGAGCTGTTTTTT
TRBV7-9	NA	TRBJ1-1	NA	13	CASMGLVNTEAFF	TGTGCCAGCATGGGACTCGTGAACACTGAAGCTTTCTTT
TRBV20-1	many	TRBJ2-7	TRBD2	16	CSARDPGGQPSYEQYF	TGCAGTGCTAGAGATCCGGGAGGCCAACCCTCCTACGAGCAGTACTTC
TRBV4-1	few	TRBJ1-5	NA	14	CASCRTAVNQPQHF	TGCGCCAGCTGCCGAACGGCTGTCAATCAGCCCCAGCATTTT
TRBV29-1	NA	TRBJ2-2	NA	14	CSVVPGPNTGELFF	TGCAGCGTTGTTCCCGGACCGAACACCGGGGAGCTGTTTTTT